The next 6 T cell receptor beta chains were all read from a single sample in a study of cytomegalovirus exposure and HLA in healthy donors. A multiplex PCR was run with 60 Vbeta primers and 13 Jbeta primers. Using immunoSEQ multiplex PCR, the repertoire was profiled, and TCRdb retains in-frame clones only, with some absent. The sample has about 97,000 clones; 73% are singletons. The specimen sequenced was PBMCs. The receptors stem from a man aged 40-50 years in good health and CMV-seronegative.

A few counts support this clone. The chain joins TRBV25-1 to TRBJ2-2; D ambiguous. V lost 2 bases and J 1 base, leaving 5 bases between the germline ends. Germline-derived CDR1 and CDR2 are MGHDK and SYGVNS. The CDR3 is made up of 14 amino acids. CDR3 sequence (DNA): TGTGCCAGCAGTGAAACTATGAACACCGGGGAGCTGTTTTTT. It translates to CASSETMNTGELFF.

V is TRBV5-1 and J is TRBJ2-6; D uncertain. Germline assignment: CDR1 SGHRS and CDR2 YFSETQ. Trimming removed 0 bases at V and 0 bases at J, with 7 bases between. This CDR3 has 16 amino acids. CDR3 sequence: CASSLDGYSGANVLTF. DNA of the CDR3: TGCGCCAGCAGCTTGGACGGGTACTCTGGGGCCAACGTCCTGACTTTC.

This clone was counted once. The V call is TRBV5-6, the J call TRBJ1-2; D is perhaps TRBD1 (5 bases). Germline V gives CDR1 SGHDT, CDR2 YYEEEE. The length of the CDR3 is 13 residues. The V and J ends lost 2 bases and 3 bases respectively, with 8 bases between them. The CDR3 DNA follows: TGTGCCAGCAGCTTCCAGGGCCACTATGGCTACACCTTC. Protein product: CASSFQGHYGYTF.

This clone showed up just once. The V gene is TRBV12-5, the J gene TRBJ2-1; D might be TRBD1 (6 bases). Trimming took 6 bases from V and 4 from J, leaving 13 bases between them. Germline V gene sequence: CDR1 LGHNT, CDR2 FRNRAP. The CDR3 sequence is 14 residues long. This CDR3 is CASGSGTFYNEQFF. The CDR3 bases are TGTGCTAGTGGATCCGGGACATTTTACAATGAGCAGTTCTTC.

There are a few counts of this clone. This chain uses TRBV18 with TRBJ1-2; D is unclear. Germline CDR1 is KGHSH and CDR2 is LQKENI. The CDR3 is 13 residues long. The V and J ends lost 6 bases and 5 bases respectively, with 13 bases between them. The CDR3 DNA reads TGTGCCAGCTCCCCTAGACCGAGGTATGGCTACACCTTC. Amino acids: CASSPRPRYGYTF.

The V gene is TRBV7-3, the J gene TRBJ2-3, with 11 bases that match TRBD2. V gave up 4 bases and J gave up 7 bases; unmatched junction bases: 7. This CDR3 is built from 15 residues. Germline V lookup: CDR1 SGHTA, CDR2 FQGTGA. CDR3 sequence reads: CASSYNSGGAYTQYF. In DNA, the CDR3 is TGTGCCAGCAGCTACAATAGCGGGGGGGCCTATACGCAGTATTTT.